A single sample gave rise to the 15 T cell receptor beta chains below, sequenced in a study of cytomegalovirus exposure and HLA in healthy donors. The PCR ran on 60 Vbeta and 13 Jbeta primers. Profiling relied on immunoSEQ multiplex PCR, and the TCRdb table lists in-frame clones only, not all of them. The repertoire holds 170,000 or so clones, 75% to 90% seen once, with around 1.5% in the top ten. Sequenced: PBMCs. The receptors shown here come from a middle-aged man in good health and CMV-seronegative.

The rearrangement links TRBV4-3 to TRBJ1-1; D possibly corresponds to TRBD1 (6 bases). From germline, CDR1 is LGHNA and CDR2 YSLEER. V lost 1 base to trimming and J lost 5 bases, with 11 bases between them. CDR3 length: 14 amino acids. CDR3 protein: CASSQGTVGTEAFF. Written as DNA, the CDR3 is TGCGCCAGCAGCCAAGGGACAGTTGGTACTGAAGCTTTCTTT.

The chain is built from TRBV4-1 and TRBJ2-3; 7 bases are shared with TRBD2. This CDR3 has 16 amino acids. Trimming cost V 1 base and J 2 bases; bases outside gene matches: 6. Germline-derived CDR1 and CDR2 are MGHRA and YSYEKL. CDR3 sequence reads: CASSQARGGDTDTQYF. For the CDR3, the DNA is TGCGCCAGCAGCCAAGCGCGCGGGGGAGACACAGATACGCAGTATTTT.

CDR3 loop: CASSLSGRSYNEQFF. The CDR3 DNA reads TGTGCCAGCAGTCTTAGCGGGAGGTCCTACAATGAGCAGTTCTTC. The rearrangement uses TRBV6-5 and TRBJ2-1; TRBD2 aligns across 10 bases. Germline CDR1 and CDR2: MNHEY and SVGAGI. CDR3 length equals 15 residues. The ends lost 5 bases at V and 1 base at J; junction bases unmatched: 2.

The chain combines TRBV28 with TRBJ1-3; D gene unclear. The CDR3 is 13 amino acids. Trimming removed 2 bases at V and 2 bases at J, with 4 bases between. Germline V CDR1 and CDR2: MDHEN, SYDVKM. CDR3 sequence: CASSLGAGNTIYF. The CDR3 coding sequence is TGTGCCAGCAGTTTAGGAGCTGGAAACACCATATATTTT.

The chain uses TRBV6-6 and TRBJ2-3, with 7 nucleotides matching TRBD2. CDR1 MNHNY and CDR2 SVGAGI come from the germline V gene (reference sequence). The CDR3 spans 14 residues. J lost 2 bases, V lost 5 bases, and 4 bases had no gene match. DNA of the CDR3: TGTGCCAGCAGTCTGGGGACTAACACAGATACGCAGTATTTT. This translates into CASSLGTNTDTQYF.

This chain links TRBV9 with TRBJ2-1, with TRBD2 identical over 8 bases. This CDR3 has 16 residues. Per the germline V gene, CDR1 is SGDLS and CDR2 is YYNGEE. Losses at the gene ends were 0 bases for V and 7 bases for J; bases not matched to a gene: 9. CDR3 residues: CASSVDPAGVGNEQFF. In nucleotides, the CDR3 is TGTGCCAGCAGCGTAGATCCAGCGGGAGTCGGGAATGAGCAGTTCTTC. Filled out from reference TRBV9 and TRBJ2-1, the complete variable domain reads DSGVTQTPKHLITATGQRVTLRCSPRSGDLSVYWYQQSLDQGLQFLIQYYNGEERAKGNILERFSAQQFPDLHSELNLSSLELGDSALYFCASSVDPAGVGNEQFFGPGTRLTVL.

The chain links TRBV18 to TRBJ2-3; D perhaps matches TRBD1 (6 bases). V dropped 6 bases and J dropped 0 bases, with 16 bases sitting between them. The CDR3 spans 16 residues. Germline-derived CDR1 and CDR2 are KGHSH and LQKENI. The CDR3 protein is CASSFSTGSSTDTQYF. The CDR3 DNA is TGTGCCAGCTCTTTCTCGACAGGATCTAGCACAGATACGCAGTATTTT. The full variable domain, its missing parts supplied by reference TRBV18 and TRBJ2-3, is NAGVMQNPRHLVRRRGQEARLRCSPMKGHSHVYWYRQLPEEGLKFMVYLQKENIIDESGMPKERFSAEFPKEGPSILRIQQVVRGDSAAYFCASSFSTGSSTDTQYFGPGTRLTVL.

V is TRBV7-8 and J is TRBJ2-5; maybe TRBD2 (6 bases). Germline V gene sequence: CDR1 SGHVS, CDR2 FQNEAQ. The germline V and J ends were trimmed by 4 bases and 1 base, with 19 bases remaining between them. The CDR3 runs to 17 residues. CDR3 DNA sequence: TGTGCCAGCAGCTCCGGGGGAGCGTGGGGCAGCCAAGAGACCCAGTACTTC. Its translation is CASSSGGAWGSQETQYF.

The genes are TRBV11-3 and TRBJ2-7, with a weak D call TRBD1 (6 bases). Trimming removed 11 bases from V and 3 bases from J, with 17 bases in between. The CDR3 is made up of 13 amino acids. Germline V lookup: CDR1 SGHNT, CDR2 YENEEA. CDR3 loop: CAGSRDTDYEQYF. The DNA for the CDR3 is TGTGCCGGCTCAAGGGACACTGACTACGAGCAGTACTTC.

The V and J genes are TRBV19 and TRBJ2-7; TRBD1 matches 7 bases. With V trimmed by 5 bases and J by 1 base, 11 bases remained unmatched. From germline, CDR1 is LNHDA and CDR2 SQIVND (reference sequence). The CDR3 runs to 16 residues. The CDR3 is CASSGHRGAGSYEQYF. DNA of the CDR3: TGTGCCAGTAGTGGTCACAGGGGCGCAGGATCCTACGAGCAGTACTTC.

In this sample, this clone turned up once. A junction boundary mismatches the germline segment, possibly from a read error. The V gene is TRBV5-1, the J gene TRBJ2-7, with D maybe TRBD1 (10 bases). The CDR3 consists of 19 residues. The germline CDR1 and CDR2 sequences are SGHRS and YFSETQ. CDR3 bases: TGCGCCAGCAGCTCTCCGGGACAGGGGATGAATAGCGGGAGATACGGGCAGTACTTC. It is translated as CASSSPGQGMNSGRYGQYF.

The chain has TRBV18 and TRBJ2-7; 7 bases map to TRBD1. Germline CDR1 KGHSH, CDR2 LQKENI. The junction had 13 bases not matched to a gene; V was cut back by 1 base and J by 7 bases. The CDR3 runs to 16 residues. The CDR3, as DNA: TGTGCCAGCTCACCACGGTACGCGACAGGGTTGAAAGAGCAGTACTTC. It specifies CASSPRYATGLKEQYF.

V is TRBV28 and J is TRBJ1-4; TRBD1 aligns across 8 bases. The germline V gene has CDR1 MDHEN and CDR2 SYDVKM. Trimming took 5 bases from V and 5 from J; bases not matched to a gene: 4. This CDR3 contains 14 residues. In DNA, the CDR3 is TGTGCCAGCAGTCGGACAGGGAAGAATGAAAAACTGTTTTTT. The encoded protein is CASSRTGKNEKLFF. Full variable domain (rest looked up from reference TRBV28 and TRBJ1-4): DVKVTQSSRYLVKRTGEKVFLECVQDMDHENMFWYRQDPGLGLRLIYFSYDVKMKEKGDIPEGYSVSREKKERFSLILESASTNQTSMYLCASSRTGKNEKLFFGSGTQLSVL.

The chain has TRBV6-1 and TRBJ1-1, with 11 bases lining up with TRBD1. After removal of 6 bases from V and 1 base from J, the junction contained 1 base not matched to a gene. The CDR3 totals 14 residues. The germline V gene encodes CDR1 MNHNS and CDR2 SASEGT. The CDR3 coding sequence is TGTGCCAGCAGGGGACAGGGGGGGAACACTGAAGCTTTCTTT. Its protein is CASRGQGGNTEAFF.

V is TRBV19 and J is TRBJ1-2; D remains unclear. This CDR3 has 16 residues. V was clipped by 9 bases and J by 0 bases, with 20 bases between them. CDR1 and CDR2 (germline): LNHDA, SQIVND (reference sequence). CDR3 bases: TGTGCCAGCTACAAATCCCTCGGAGGTTCTAACTATGGCTACACCTTC. Translated, it gives CASYKSLGGSNYGYTF. Full variable domain (remainder filled in from reference TRBV19 and TRBJ1-2): DGGITQSPKYLFRKEGQNVTLSCEQNLNHDAMYWYRQDPGQGLRLIYYSQIVNDFQKGDIAEGYSVSREKKESFPLTVTSAQKNPTAFYLCASYKSLGGSNYGYTFGSGTRLTVV.